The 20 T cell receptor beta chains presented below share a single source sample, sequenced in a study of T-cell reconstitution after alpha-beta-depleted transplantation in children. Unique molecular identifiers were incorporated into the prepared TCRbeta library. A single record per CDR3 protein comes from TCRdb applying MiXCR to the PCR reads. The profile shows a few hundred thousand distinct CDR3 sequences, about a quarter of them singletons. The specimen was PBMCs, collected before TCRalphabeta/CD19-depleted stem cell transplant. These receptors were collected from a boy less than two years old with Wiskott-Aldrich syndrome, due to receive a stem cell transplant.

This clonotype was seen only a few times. The CDR3, as DNA: TGCGCCAGCAGCTTATCCGGGACAGAAAACACCGGGGAGCTGTTTTTT. This translates into CASSLSGTENTGELFF. The chain combines TRBV5-1 with TRBJ2-2; 7 bases are shared with TRBD1. This CDR3 contains 16 residues. Looked up from germline, CDR1 is SGHRS and CDR2 is YFSETQ. J gave up 2 bases and V 2 bases, and 6 bases lay outside the gene matches.

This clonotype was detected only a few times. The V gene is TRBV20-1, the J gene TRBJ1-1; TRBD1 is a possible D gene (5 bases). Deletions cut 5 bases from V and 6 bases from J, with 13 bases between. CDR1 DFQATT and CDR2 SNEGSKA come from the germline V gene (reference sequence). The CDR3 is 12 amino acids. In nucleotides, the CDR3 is TGCAGTGCTCCCTTGAGACAGTCTGAAGCTTTCTTT. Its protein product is CSAPLRQSEAFF.

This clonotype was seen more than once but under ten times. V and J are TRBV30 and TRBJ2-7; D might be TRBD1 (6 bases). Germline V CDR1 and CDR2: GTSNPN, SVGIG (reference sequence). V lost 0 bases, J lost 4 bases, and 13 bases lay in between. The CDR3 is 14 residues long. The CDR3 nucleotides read TGTGCCTGGAGTGTCCAGGGGCCAGGGTACGAGCAGTACTTC. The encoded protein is CAWSVQGPGYEQYF.

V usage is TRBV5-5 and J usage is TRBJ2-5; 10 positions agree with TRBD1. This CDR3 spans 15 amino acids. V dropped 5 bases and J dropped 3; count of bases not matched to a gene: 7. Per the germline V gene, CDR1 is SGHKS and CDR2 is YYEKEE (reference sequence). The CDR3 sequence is CASRGDRGPEETQYF. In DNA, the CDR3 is TGTGCCAGCAGAGGGGACAGGGGTCCTGAAGAGACCCAGTACTTC.

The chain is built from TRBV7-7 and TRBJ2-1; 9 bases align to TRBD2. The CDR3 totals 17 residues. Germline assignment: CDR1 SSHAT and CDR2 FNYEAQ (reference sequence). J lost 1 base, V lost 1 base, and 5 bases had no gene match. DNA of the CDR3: TGTGCCAGCAGCTTAGGCGGGAGGGCCGAGTCCTACAATGAGCAGTTCTTC. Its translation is CASSLGGRAESYNEQFF.

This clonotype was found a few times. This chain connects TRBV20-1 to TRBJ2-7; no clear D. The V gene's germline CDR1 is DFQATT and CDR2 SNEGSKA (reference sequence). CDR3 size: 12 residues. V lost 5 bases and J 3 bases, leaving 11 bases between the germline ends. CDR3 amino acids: CSAHTDGYEQYF. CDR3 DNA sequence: TGCAGTGCTCATACCGACGGCTACGAGCAGTACTTC.

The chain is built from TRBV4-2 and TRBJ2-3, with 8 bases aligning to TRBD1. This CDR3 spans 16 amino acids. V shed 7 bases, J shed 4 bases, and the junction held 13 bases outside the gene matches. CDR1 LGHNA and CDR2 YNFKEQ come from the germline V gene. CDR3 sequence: CASTRLTGVRADTQYF. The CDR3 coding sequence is TGTGCCAGCACCCGATTGACAGGGGTTAGGGCAGATACGCAGTATTTT.

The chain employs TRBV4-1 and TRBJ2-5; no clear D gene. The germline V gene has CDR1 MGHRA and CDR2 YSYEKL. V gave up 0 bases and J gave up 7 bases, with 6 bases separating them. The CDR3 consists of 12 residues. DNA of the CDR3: TGCGCCAGCAGCCAAGATTTGGGGACCCAGTACTTC. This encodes CASSQDLGTQYF.

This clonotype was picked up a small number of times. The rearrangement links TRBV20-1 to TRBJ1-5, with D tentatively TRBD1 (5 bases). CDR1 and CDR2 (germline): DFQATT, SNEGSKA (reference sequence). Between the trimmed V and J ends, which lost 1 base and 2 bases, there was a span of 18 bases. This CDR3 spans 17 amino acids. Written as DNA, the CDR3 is TGCAGTGCTAGAGCGCGACCAGGGTATTGGGGCAATCAGCCCCAGCATTTT. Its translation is CSARARPGYWGNQPQHF.

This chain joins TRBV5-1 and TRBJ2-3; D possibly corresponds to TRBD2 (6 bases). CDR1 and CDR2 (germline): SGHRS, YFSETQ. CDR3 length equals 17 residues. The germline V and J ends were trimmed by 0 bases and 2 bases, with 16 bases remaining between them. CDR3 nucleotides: TGCGCCAGCAGCTTGGGCCTTTTAGCGGTGAACACAGATACGCAGTATTTT. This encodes CASSLGLLAVNTDTQYF.

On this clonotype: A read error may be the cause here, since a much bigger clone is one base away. CDR3 bases: TGTGCCAGCAGCTTGGGGGACGACCAGTACTTC. Its translation is CASSLGDDQYF. This chain uses TRBV5-4 with TRBJ2-7; TRBD1 or TRBD2 may be the D gene (5 bases each). CDR3 length: 11 residues. Germline V gene lookup returns CDR1 SGHNT and CDR2 YYREEE (reference sequence).

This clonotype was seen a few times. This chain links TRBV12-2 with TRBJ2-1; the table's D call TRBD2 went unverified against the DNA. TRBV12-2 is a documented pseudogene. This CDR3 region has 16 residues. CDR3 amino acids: CASRFPGLAAYNEQFF. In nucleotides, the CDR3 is TGTGCAAGTCGCTTCCCGGGACTAGCGGCGTACAATGAGCAGTTCTTC.

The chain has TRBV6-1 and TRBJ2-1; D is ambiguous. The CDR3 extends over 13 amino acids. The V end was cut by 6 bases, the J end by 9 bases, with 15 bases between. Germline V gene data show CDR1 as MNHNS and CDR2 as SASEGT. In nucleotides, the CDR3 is TGTGCCAGCAGCAGACATCCCCCAGCTGAGCAGTTCTTC. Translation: CASSRHPPAEQFF.

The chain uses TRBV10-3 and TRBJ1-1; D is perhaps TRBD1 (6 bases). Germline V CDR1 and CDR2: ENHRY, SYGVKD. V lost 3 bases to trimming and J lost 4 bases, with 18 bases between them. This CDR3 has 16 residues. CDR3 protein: CAISEPTGSGSTEAFF. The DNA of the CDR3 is TGTGCCATCAGTGAACCCACAGGGTCAGGTAGCACTGAAGCTTTCTTT.

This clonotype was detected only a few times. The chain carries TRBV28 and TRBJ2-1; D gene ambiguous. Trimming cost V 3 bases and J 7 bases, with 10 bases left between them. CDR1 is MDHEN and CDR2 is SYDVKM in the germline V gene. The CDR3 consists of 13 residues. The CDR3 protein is CASSLLVRNEQFF. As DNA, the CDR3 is TGTGCCAGCAGTTTGTTAGTTCGAAATGAGCAGTTCTTC.

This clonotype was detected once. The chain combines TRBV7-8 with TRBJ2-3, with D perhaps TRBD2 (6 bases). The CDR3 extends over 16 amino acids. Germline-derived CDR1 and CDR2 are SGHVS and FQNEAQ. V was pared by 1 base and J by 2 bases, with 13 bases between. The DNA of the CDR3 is TGTGCCAGCAGCTTAGGGAGCACTAGCTCCACAGATACGCAGTATTTT. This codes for CASSLGSTSSTDTQYF.

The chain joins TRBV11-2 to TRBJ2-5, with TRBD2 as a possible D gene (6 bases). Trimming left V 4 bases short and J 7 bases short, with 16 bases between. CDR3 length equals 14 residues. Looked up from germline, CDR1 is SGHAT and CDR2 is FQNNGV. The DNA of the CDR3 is TGTGCCAGCAGCTACGACGGGCCGGAGGGGACCCAGTACTTC. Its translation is CASSYDGPEGTQYF.

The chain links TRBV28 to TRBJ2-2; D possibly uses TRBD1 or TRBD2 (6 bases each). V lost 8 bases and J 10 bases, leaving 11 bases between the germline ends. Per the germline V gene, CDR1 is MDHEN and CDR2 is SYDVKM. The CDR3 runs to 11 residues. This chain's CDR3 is CASGGPAELFF. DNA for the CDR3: TGTGCCAGCGGGGGGCCAGCGGAGCTGTTTTTT.

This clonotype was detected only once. As DNA, the CDR3 is TGCGCCAGCAGCTTAGAGCGGGACGCTGTAAATGAGCAGTTCTTC. It specifies CASSLERDAVNEQFF. The chain links TRBV5-1 to TRBJ2-1, with TRBD2 matching 7 bases. Germline values: CDR1 SGHRS, CDR2 YFSETQ. CDR3 length: 15 amino acids. V lost 2 bases, J lost 7 bases, and 9 bases stayed unmatched.

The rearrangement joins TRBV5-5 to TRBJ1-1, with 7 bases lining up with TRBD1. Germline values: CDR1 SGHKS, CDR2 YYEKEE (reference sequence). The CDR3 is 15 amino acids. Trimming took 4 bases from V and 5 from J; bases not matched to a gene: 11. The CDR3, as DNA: TGTGCCAGCAGCCTGCAGGGGGAGGAGAGGACTGAAGCTTTCTTT. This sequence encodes CASSLQGEERTEAFF.